Each of the 6 T cell receptor beta chains below was sequenced from the same sample in a study of cytomegalovirus exposure and HLA in healthy donors. Sequenced by immunoSEQ multiplex PCR; TCRdb stores in-frame clones only, minus some. The sample has hundreds of thousands of clones; just over 85% are singletons. The sequencing input was PBMCs. These receptors all stem from a woman aged 18-29 years in good health and CMV-seronegative.

This rearrangement joins TRBV5-1 to TRBJ2-7, with 10 bases that match TRBD2. The CDR3 totals 16 residues. The V gene's germline CDR1 is SGHRS and CDR2 YFSETQ. V gave up 4 bases and J gave up 4 bases; unmatched junction bases: 11. The chain's CDR3 is CASSQSVGTSVYEQYF. CDR3 nucleotides: TGCGCCAGCAGCCAATCGGTCGGGACTAGCGTGTACGAGCAGTACTTC. Full variable domain (rest looked up from reference TRBV5-1 and TRBJ2-7): KAGVTQTPRYLIKTRGQQVTLSCSPISGHRSVSWYQQTPGQGLQFLFEYFSETQRNKGNFPGRFSGRQFSNSRSEMNVSTLELGDSALYLCASSQSVGTSVYEQYFGPGTRLTVT.

The V call is TRBV28, the J call TRBJ2-7; 10 bases line up with TRBD2. CDR1 and CDR2 (germline): MDHEN, SYDVKM. This CDR3 is 17 amino acids long. V trimming: 2 bases; J trimming: 3 bases; junction bases outside the gene matches: 10. The CDR3 here is CASSLGGTSVSGYEQYF. The CDR3 nucleotides read TGTGCCAGCAGTTTAGGAGGGACTAGCGTCTCAGGCTACGAGCAGTACTTC.

The chain joins TRBV30 to TRBJ1-1; TRBD1 aligns across 12 bases. The J segment lost 0 bases and the V segment lost 0 bases, leaving 20 bases of the junction unmatched. Germline V gives CDR1 GTSNPN, CDR2 SVGIG (reference sequence). CDR3 length equals 22 residues. DNA for the CDR3: TGTGCCTGGAGTGTTAGACAACCGGGACAGGGGGCTATAAAGGTTATGAACACTGAAGCTTTCTTT. This sequence encodes CAWSVRQPGQGAIKVMNTEAFF.

V usage is TRBV11-2 and J usage is TRBJ2-1; weak D call: TRBD2 (6 bases). The CDR3 extends over 17 amino acids. Trimming removed 5 bases at V and 2 bases at J, with 19 bases between. Per germline, CDR1 SGHAT and CDR2 FQNNGV. The CDR3 DNA follows: TGTGCCAGCAGCGACCACGCAGAGACGGGAGCCTACAATGAGCAGTTCTTC. Translation gives CASSDHAETGAYNEQFF. The whole variable domain, remainder taken from reference TRBV11-2 and TRBJ2-1, is EAGVAQSPRYKIIEKRQSVAFWCNPISGHATLYWYQQILGQGPKLLIQFQNNGVVDDSQLPKDRFSAERLKGVDSTLKIQPAKLEDSAVYLCASSDHAETGAYNEQFFGPGTRLTVL.

The chain employs TRBV7-9 and TRBJ1-2, with a tentative D call TRBD1 (6 bases). The V end was cut by 2 bases, the J end by 6 bases, with 7 bases between. The CDR3 loop spans 12 amino acids. Germline values: CDR1 SEHNR, CDR2 FQNEAQ (reference sequence). CDR3 amino acids: CASSLYRDGYTF. The CDR3 DNA reads TGTGCCAGCAGCTTATACAGGGATGGCTACACCTTC.

The DNA for the CDR3 is TGCGCCAGCAGCCCCGGACTAGCGCCGACCTACGAGCAGTACTTC. Translated: CASSPGLAPTYEQYF. The rearrangement uses TRBV5-1 and TRBJ2-7; 9 nucleotides align to TRBD2. V trimming: 4 bases; J trimming: 2 bases; junction bases outside the gene matches: 7. Per the germline V gene, CDR1 is SGHRS and CDR2 is YFSETQ. The CDR3 is 15 amino acids.